What follows describes a single TCR beta chain. Antigen unknown. With 6 bases removed from V and 5 bases from J, the gap between germline ends came to 11 bases. CDR3 length equals 12 residues. Per germline, CDR1 MNHEY and CDR2 SVGAGI. The data stem from a study of cytomegalovirus exposure and HLA in healthy donors. Overall study findings and caveats: That first-cohort TCR clusters tended to co-occur in the approximately 120 validation repertoires was found in a later analysis. In vitro, three CMV-associated chains proved specific for CMV antigens. The study listed roughly 160 cytomegalovirus-associated TCR beta chains.

TCRdb's table, derived via immunoSEQ multiplex PCR, lists solely in-frame clones and lacks some. The data hold some 180,000 clones, with around 86% observed a single time. Sequencing used PBMCs. The clonotype originates from a man aged 30 to 39 in good health and CMV-seropositive. The chain employs TRBV6-5 and TRBJ2-7; no definite D call. CDR3 in DNA: TGTGCCAGCAGCCTTGACGATGACGAGCAGTACTTC. The encoded protein is CASSLDDDEQYF.